This T cell receptor beta chain was retrieved from a study of cytomegalovirus exposure and HLA in healthy donors. The PCR made use of 60 Vbeta and 13 Jbeta primers. Profiled with immunoSEQ multiplex PCR; TCRdb holds only in-frame clones, not every one. The profile shows around 140,000 clones, roughly 9.6% of them singletons. This clone showed up just a few times. Its antigen is undetermined. General study results and limits: Equally common other TCR beta chains were less clonally expanded than HLA-associated ones, a later analysis found. Later analysis identified about 18,000 TCR beta sequences associated with HLA alleles, using a false discovery rate threshold of 0.05.

The CDR3 runs to 13 residues. The V gene lost 5 bases and the J gene lost 2 bases, with 9 bases spanning the gap. The germline CDR1 and CDR2 sequences are MGHDK and SYGVNS. The sequencing sample was made of PBMCs. The TCR comes from a woman in her forties in good health and CMV-seropositive. The chain carries TRBV25-1 and TRBJ1-1, with TRBD1 as a possible D gene (6 bases). The CDR3 bases are TGTGCCAGCAGTCCAGGGGAAAACACTGAAGCTTTCTTT. Its translation is CASSPGENTEAFF.